This T cell receptor beta chain was sequenced for a study of blood T cell repertoires in COVID-19. Study information: Sites in the United States, Italy and Spain provided acute and convalescent COVID-19 samples. T cells, B-cell-depleted T cells, or PBMCs provided the cDNA or gDNA that served as material.

The CDR3 has 15 residues. Germline V CDR1 and CDR2: SGHRS, YFSETQ. Deletions cut 5 bases from V and 1 base from J, with 16 bases between. Original analysis: Reference gene primer amplification gave estimated nucleated cell counts. Profiling relied on immunoSEQ multiplex PCR, and the TCRdb table lists in-frame clones only, not all of them. That table gives V, J and clone size, and the DNA gave D and trimming. The sample lists 140,000 or so clones, roughly four fifths occurring once. This clonotype was obtained from a human donor in a cohort sampled during active COVID-19. The chain has TRBV5-1 and TRBJ2-7, with D possibly TRBD1 on 7 matching bases. Specimen: peripheral blood. CDR3 sequence: CASRVRQGGSYEQYF. The CDR3 DNA is TGCGCCAGCAGGGTTCGGCAGGGGGGTTCCTACGAGCAGTACTTC.